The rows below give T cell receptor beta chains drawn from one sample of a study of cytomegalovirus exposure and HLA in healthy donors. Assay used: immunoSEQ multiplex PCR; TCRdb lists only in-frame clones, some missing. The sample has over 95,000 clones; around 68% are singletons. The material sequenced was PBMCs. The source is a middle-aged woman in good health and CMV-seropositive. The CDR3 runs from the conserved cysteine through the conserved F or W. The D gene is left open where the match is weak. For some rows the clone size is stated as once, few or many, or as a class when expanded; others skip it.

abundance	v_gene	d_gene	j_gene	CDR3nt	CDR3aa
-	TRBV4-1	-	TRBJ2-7	TGCGCCAGCAGCTCTAACGGGGACGAGCAGTACTTC	CASSSNGDEQYF
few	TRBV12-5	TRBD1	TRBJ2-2	TGTGCTAGTGCAGGGGGACAGGTCAACACCGGGGAGCTGTTTTTT	CASAGGQVNTGELFF
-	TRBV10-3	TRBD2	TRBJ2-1	TGTGCCATCAGGCCACTAGCGGGGGATACCAATGAGCAGTTCTTC	CAIRPLAGDTNEQFF
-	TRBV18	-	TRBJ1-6	TGTGCCAGCTCACTCTCGACACTTAATTCACCCCTCCACTTT	CASSLSTLNSPLHF
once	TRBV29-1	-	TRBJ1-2	TGCAGCGTTGAAGGGGCCCTGTATTACACCTTC	CSVEGALYYTF
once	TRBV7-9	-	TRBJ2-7	TGTGCCAGCAGTCGTTCCTACGAGCAGTACTTC	CASSRSYEQYF
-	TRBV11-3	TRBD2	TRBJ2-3	TGTGCCAGCAGCTTAGAGGGGGAAGCGGGAGGTACAGATACGCAGTATTTT	CASSLEGEAGGTDTQYF
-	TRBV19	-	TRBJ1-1	TGTGCCAGTAGTTTTAATAACAGGGTCGACTCCAACACTGAAGCTTTCTTT	CASSFNNRVDSNTEAFF
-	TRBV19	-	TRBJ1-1	TGTGCCAGTAGTATAGATCGGGGTCTCTCTGAAGCTTTCTTT	CASSIDRGLSEAFF
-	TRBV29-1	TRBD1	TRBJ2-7	TGCAGCGTCCAATGGACAGGGGGAGGGAGGTGGGAGCAGTACTTC	CSVQWTGGGRWEQYF
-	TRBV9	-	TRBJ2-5	TGTGCCAGTGGGTCCAGGACAGCCCAAGAGACCCAGTACTTC	CASGSRTAQETQYF
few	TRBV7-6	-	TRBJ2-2	TGTGCCAGCAGCTATAGCGCCGGGGAGCTGTTTTTT	CASSYSAGELFF
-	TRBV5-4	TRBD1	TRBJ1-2	TGTGCCAGCAGCTTGAACAGGGGGCTAGACTATGGCTACACCTTC	CASSLNRGLDYGYTF
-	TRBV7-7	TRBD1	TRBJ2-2	TGTGCTAGCAGTCATTCCGGGACAGTAAACACCGGGGAGCTGTTTTTT	CASSHSGTVNTGELFF
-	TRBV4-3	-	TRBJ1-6	TGCGCCAGCAGCCAAGCCAGGGGACGGTCACCCCTCCACTTT	CASSQARGRSPLHF
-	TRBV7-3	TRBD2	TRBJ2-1	TGTGCCAGCAGCTCGATTGGAGCGGGGGAGGTGGGGAATGAGCAGTTCTTC	CASSSIGAGEVGNEQFF
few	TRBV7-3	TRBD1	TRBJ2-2	TGTGCCAGCAGCTACGGACAGGGCGACGGGGAGCTGTTTTTT	CASSYGQGDGELFF
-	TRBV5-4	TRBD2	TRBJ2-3	TGTGCCAGCAGCTTGGCGGCGGGGGGGGATGCAGATACGCAGTATTTT	CASSLAAGGDADTQYF
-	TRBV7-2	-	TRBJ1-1	TGTGCCAGCAGCTTATTACTAGGTAGGAACACTGAAGCTTTCTTT	CASSLLLGRNTEAFF
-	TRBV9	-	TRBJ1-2	TGTGCCAGCAGCCAACCCGTGATAGTTAGCTATGGCTACACCTTC	CASSQPVIVSYGYTF
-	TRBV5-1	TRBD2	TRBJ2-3	TGCGCCAGCAGCTTTTTAGCGGGAGCCGGTGCGCAGTATTTT	CASSFLAGAGAQYF
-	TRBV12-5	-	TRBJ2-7	TGTGCTAGTGGTTCGAACAGGGCCTACGAGCAGTACTTC	CASGSNRAYEQYF
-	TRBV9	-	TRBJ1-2	TGTGCCAGCAGCGGACAGCAAAACGTACCGGGCTATGGCTACACCTTC	CASSGQQNVPGYGYTF
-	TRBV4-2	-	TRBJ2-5	TGTGCCAGCAGCCAAGCCCAGTCAGAGACCCAGTACTTC	CASSQAQSETQYF
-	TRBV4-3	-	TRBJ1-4	TGCGCCAGCAGCCAAGACTCCCGGCCTGAGGCGACTAATGAAAAACTGTTTTTT	CASSQDSRPEATNEKLFF
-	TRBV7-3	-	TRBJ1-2	TGTGCCAGCAGCTTAGGAGGTCAGGCGAACTATGGCTACACCTTC	CASSLGGQANYGYTF
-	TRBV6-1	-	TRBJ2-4	TGTGCCAGCAGTGGGTTAGAGAAACTAGCCAAAAACATTCAGTACTTC	CASSGLEKLAKNIQYF
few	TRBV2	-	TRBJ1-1	TGTGCCAGCAGTGAAGACAGGGTGTACACTGAAGCTTTCTTT	CASSEDRVYTEAFF
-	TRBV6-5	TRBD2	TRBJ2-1	TGTGCCAGCAGATTTTCTAGCGGGAGGTTCGGTGAGCAGTTCTTC	CASRFSSGRFGEQFF
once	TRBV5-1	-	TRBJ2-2	TGCGCCAGCAGCTTGACGTCCGGAGTCGTAACCGGGGAGCTGTTTTTT	CASSLTSGVVTGELFF
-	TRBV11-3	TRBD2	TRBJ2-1	TGTGCCAGCAGCCCGCGGGGGTCCTACAATGAGCAGTTCTTC	CASSPRGSYNEQFF
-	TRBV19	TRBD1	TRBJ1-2	TGTGCCAGTAGTATAGACGGCGGCAGATGGGACAGTGGCTACACCTTC	CASSIDGGRWDSGYTF
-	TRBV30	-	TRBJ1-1	TGTGCCTGGAGGGCAAACACTGAAGCTTTCTTT	CAWRANTEAFF
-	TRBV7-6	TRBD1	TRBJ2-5	TGTGCCAGCAGCTCCCGACAGGGCCCCCAAGAGACCCAGTACTTC	CASSSRQGPQETQYF
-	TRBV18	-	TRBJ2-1	TGTGCCAGCTCACCCGACAGCTACAATGAGCAGTTCTTC	CASSPDSYNEQFF
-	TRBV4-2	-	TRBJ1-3	TGTGCCAGCAGCCAGCCGGGACTTGCCTCCTCCAGCTCTGGAAACACCATATATTTT	CASSQPGLASSSSGNTIYF
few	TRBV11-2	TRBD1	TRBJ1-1	TGTGCCAGCAGCTTATCCCAGGGGGTTACTGAAGCTTTCTTT	CASSLSQGVTEAFF
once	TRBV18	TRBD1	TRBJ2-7	TGTGCCAGCTCACCACCGGAGCAGGGGGCGAGCGAGCAGTACTTC	CASSPPEQGASEQYF
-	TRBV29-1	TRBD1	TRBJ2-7	TGCAGCGTTGGTGAGGGGGACAGACTCATCTACGAGCAGTACTTC	CSVGEGDRLIYEQYF
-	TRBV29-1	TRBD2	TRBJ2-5	TGCAGCGCCGGGGGGGGTGAGAGGCCCAGAGAGACCCAGTACTTC	CSAGGGERPRETQYF
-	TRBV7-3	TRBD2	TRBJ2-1	TGTGCCAGCATCGGGGGGAGGGTGTACAATGAGCAGTTCTTC	CASIGGRVYNEQFF
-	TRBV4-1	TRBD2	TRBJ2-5	TGCGCCAGCAGCCAACTGGGGCGGGGGTCTCAAGAGACCCAGTACTTC	CASSQLGRGSQETQYF
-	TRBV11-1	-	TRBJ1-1	TGTGCCAGCAGGCCAGGTGACAGGCTGAACACTGAAGCTTTCTTT	CASRPGDRLNTEAFF
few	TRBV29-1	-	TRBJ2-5	TGCAGCGTTCTACCGGGTGGCGAGACCCAGTACTTC	CSVLPGGETQYF
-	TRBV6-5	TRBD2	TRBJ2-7	TGTGCCAGCAGCGGAGGCGCGGGGGGCGAGCAGTACTTC	CASSGGAGGEQYF
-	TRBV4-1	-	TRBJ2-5	TGCGCCAGCAGCCAAGTCGGGGTCCCCCAAGAGACCCAGTACTTC	CASSQVGVPQETQYF
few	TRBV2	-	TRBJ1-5	TGTGCCAGCAGTGACCTAAACCCCAGCAATCAGCCCCAGCATTTT	CASSDLNPSNQPQHF
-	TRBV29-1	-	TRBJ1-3	TGCAGCGTTGAAGGGGCAGGCGAGTCCTCTGGAAACACCATATATTTT	CSVEGAGESSGNTIYF
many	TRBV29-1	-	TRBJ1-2	TGCAGCGCCGGGGAGAACTATGGCTACACCTTC	CSAGENYGYTF
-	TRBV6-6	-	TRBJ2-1	TGTGCCAGCAGTTACGGGTGGCAGGGGCGGAATGAGCAGTTCTTC	CASSYGWQGRNEQFF
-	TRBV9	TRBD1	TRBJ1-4	TGTGCCAGCAGCGCTCCGGACAGGGGTGCTGAAAAACTGTTTTTT	CASSAPDRGAEKLFF
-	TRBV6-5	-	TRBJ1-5	TGTGCCAGCAGTTACTCAAGGAGGGTTAATCAGCCCCAGCATTTT	CASSYSRRVNQPQHF
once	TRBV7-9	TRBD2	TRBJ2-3	TGTGCCAGCAGCTCACGCTCAGGAAGCGGGGGGGTGGATACGCAGTATTTT	CASSSRSGSGGVDTQYF
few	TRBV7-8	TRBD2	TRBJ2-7	TGTGCCAGCAGCTCCCCGGGACTAGCGGGAGTTAGGAGCTCCTACGAGCAGTACTTC	CASSSPGLAGVRSSYEQYF
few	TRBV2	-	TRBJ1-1	TGTGCCAGCGGCCCCCAGGGGAACACTGAAGCTTTCTTT	CASGPQGNTEAFF